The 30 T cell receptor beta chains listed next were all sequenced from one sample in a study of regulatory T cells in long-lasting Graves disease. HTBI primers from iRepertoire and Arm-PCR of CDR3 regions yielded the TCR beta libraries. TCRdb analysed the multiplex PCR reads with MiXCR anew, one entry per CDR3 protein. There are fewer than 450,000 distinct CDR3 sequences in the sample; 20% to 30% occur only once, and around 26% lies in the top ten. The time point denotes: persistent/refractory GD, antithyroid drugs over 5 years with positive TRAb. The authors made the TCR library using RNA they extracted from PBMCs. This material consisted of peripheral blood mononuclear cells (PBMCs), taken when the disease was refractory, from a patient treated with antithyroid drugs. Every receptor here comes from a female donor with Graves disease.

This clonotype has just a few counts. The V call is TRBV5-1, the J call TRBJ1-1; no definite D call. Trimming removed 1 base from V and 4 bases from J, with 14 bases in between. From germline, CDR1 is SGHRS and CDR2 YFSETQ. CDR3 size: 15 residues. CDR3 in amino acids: CASSLSSRISTEAFF. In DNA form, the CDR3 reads TGCGCCAGCAGCTTGTCATCCAGGATTTCCACTGAAGCTTTCTTT.

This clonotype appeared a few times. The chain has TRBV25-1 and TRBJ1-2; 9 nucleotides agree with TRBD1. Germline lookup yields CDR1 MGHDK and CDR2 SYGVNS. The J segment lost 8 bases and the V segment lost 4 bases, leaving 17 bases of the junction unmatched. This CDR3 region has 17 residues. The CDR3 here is CASSARSGQGVVAGYTF. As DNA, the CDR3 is TGTGCCAGCAGTGCGAGATCGGGACAGGGAGTAGTAGCGGGCTACACCTTC.

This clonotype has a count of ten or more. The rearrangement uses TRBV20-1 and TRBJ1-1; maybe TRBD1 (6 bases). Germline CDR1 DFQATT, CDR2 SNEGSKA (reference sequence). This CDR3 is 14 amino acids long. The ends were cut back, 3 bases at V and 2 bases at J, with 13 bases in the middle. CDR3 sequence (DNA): TGCAGTGCTAGGCTGGACAGAACCAACACTGAAGCTTTCTTT. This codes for CSARLDRTNTEAFF.

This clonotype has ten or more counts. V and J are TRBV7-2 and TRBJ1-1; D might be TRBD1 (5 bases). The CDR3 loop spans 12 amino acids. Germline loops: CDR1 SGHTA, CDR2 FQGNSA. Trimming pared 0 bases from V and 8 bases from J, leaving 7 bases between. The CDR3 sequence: CASSLAGAEAFF. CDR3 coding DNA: TGTGCCAGCAGCTTAGCTGGGGCCGAAGCTTTCTTT. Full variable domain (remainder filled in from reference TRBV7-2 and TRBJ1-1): GAGVSQSPSNKVTEKGKDVELRCDPISGHTALYWYRQSLGQGLEFLIYFQGNSAPDKSGLPSDRFSAERTGGSVSTLTIQRTQQEDSAVYLCASSLAGAEAFFGQGTRLTVV.

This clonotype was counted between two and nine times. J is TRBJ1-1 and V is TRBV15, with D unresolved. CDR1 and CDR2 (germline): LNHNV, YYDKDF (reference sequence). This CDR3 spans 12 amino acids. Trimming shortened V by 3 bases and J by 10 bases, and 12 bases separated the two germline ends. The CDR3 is CATSSPPNGAFF. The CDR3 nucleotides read TGTGCCACCAGCAGCCCGCCAAACGGAGCTTTCTTT.

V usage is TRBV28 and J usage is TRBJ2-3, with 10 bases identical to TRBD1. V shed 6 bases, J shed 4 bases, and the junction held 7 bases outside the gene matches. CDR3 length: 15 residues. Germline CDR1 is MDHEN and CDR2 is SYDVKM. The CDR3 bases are TGTGCCAGCAGCAGAGGACAGGGGGAACCAGATACGCAGTATTTT. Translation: CASSRGQGEPDTQYF.

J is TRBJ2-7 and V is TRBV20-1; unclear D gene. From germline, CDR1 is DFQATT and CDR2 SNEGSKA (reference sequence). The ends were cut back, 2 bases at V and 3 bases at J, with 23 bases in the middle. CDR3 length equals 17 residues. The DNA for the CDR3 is TGCAGTGCTAGAAACTATCTCGGGCACCAAAGTAACTACGAGCAGTACTTC. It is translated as CSARNYLGHQSNYEQYF.

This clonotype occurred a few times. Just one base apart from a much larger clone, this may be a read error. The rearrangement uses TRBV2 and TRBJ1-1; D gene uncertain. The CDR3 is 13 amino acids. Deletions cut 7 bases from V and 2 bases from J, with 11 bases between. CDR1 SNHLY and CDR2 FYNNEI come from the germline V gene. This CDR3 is CASNKGKNTEAFF. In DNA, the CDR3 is TGTGCCAGCAACAAGGGCAAAAACACTGAAGCTTTCTTT.

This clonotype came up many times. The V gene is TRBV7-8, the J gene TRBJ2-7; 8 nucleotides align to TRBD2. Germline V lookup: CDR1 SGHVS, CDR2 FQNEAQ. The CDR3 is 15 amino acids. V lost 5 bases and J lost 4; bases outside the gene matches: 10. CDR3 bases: TGTGCCAGCAGCCCCTCAGCGGGAGCTAGGTACGAGCAGTACTTC. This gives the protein CASSPSAGARYEQYF. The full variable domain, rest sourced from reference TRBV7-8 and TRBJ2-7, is GAGVSQSPRYKVAKRGQDVALRCDPISGHVSLFWYQQALGQGPEFLTYFQNEAQLDKSGLPSDRFFAERPEGSVSTLKIQRTQQEDSAVYLCASSPSAGARYEQYFGPGTRLTVT.

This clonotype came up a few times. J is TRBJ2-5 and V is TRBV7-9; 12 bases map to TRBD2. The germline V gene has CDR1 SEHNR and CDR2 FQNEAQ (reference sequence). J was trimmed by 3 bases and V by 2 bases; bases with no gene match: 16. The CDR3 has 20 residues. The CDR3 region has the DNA TGTGCCAGCAGCTTATGGGGGAAACTAGCGGGAGGCTGGCGAGAAGAGACCCAGTACTTC. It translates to CASSLWGKLAGGWREETQYF. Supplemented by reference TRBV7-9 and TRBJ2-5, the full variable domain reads DTGVSQNPRHKITKRGQNVTFRCDPISEHNRLYWYRQTLGQGPEFLTYFQNEAQLEKSRLLSDRFSAERPKGSFSTLEIQRTEQGDSAMYLCASSLWGKLAGGWREETQYFGPGTRLLVL.

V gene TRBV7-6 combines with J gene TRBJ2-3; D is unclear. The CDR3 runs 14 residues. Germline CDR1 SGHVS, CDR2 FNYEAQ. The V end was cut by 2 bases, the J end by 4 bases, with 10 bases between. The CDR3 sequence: CASSLSAGSDTQYF. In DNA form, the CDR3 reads TGTGCCAGCAGCTTAAGCGCTGGCTCAGATACGCAGTATTTT.

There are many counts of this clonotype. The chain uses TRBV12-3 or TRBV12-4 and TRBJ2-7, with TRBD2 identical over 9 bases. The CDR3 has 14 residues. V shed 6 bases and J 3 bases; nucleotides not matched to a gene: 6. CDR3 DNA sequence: TGTGCCAGCAGATTTAGCGGGAGCTTCTACGAGCAGTACTTC. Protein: CASRFSGSFYEQYF.

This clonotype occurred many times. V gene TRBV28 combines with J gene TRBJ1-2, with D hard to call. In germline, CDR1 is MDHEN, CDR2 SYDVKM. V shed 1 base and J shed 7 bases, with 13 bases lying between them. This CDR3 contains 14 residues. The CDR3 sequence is CASSLFGGFGGYTF. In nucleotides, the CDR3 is TGTGCCAGCAGTTTATTCGGCGGCTTCGGTGGCTACACCTTC.

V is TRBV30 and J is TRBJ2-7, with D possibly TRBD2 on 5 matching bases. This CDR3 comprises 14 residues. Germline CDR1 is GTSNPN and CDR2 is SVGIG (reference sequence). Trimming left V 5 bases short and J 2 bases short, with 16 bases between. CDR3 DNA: TGTGCCTGGGGGGTGAAGCGGCCCCCCTACGAGCAGTACTTC. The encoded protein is CAWGVKRPPYEQYF.

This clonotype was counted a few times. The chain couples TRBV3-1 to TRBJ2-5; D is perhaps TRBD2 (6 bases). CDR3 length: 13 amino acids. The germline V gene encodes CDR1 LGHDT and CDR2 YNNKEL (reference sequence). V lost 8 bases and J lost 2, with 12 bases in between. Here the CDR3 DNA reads TGTGCCAGCCTCGGGGACTGGCAAGAGACCCAGTACTTC. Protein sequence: CASLGDWQETQYF.

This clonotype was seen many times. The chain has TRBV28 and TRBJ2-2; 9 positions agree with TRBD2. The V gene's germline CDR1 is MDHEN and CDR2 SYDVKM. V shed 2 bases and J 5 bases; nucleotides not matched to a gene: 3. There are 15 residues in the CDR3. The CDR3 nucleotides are TGTGCCAGCAGTTTACCCACTAGCGGGACCGGGGAGCTGTTTTTT. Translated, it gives CASSLPTSGTGELFF.

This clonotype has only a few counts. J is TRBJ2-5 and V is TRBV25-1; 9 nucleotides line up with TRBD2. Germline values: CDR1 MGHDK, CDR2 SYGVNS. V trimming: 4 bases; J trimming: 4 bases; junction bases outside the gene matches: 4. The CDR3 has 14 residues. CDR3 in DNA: TGTGCCAGCAGTGGGGCGGGAGGGGTAGAGACCCAGTACTTC. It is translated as CASSGAGGVETQYF.

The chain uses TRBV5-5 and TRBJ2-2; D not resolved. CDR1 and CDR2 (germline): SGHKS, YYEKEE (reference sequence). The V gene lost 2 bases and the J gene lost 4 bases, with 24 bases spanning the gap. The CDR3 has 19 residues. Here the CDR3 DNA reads TGTGCCAGCAGCTTCGGGCTTACGAGTTCCAAAACGACCACCGGGGAGCTGTTTTTT. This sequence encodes CASSFGLTSSKTTTGELFF.

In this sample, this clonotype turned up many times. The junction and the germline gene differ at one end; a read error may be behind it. The DNA of the CDR3 is TGTCCCAGCAGTTCCGAAACAGCAATTCAAGAGACCCAGTACTTC. Protein product: CPSSSETAIQETQYF. The V gene is TRBV28, the J gene TRBJ2-5, with no clear D. This CDR3 is built from 15 residues. Germline V gene data show CDR1 as MDHEN and CDR2 as SYDVKM.

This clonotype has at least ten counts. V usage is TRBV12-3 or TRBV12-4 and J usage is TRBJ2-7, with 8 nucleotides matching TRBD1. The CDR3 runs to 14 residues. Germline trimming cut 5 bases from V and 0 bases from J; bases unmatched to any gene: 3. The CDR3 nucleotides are TGTGCCAGCAGTCGGGGACAGGCCTCCTACGAGCAGTACTTC. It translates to CASSRGQASYEQYF.

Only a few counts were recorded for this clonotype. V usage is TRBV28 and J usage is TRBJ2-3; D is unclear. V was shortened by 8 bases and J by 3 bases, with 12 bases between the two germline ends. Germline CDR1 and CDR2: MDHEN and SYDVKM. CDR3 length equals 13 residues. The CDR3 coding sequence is TGTGCCAGCCGTCGATTTGGGACAGATACGCAGTATTTT. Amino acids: CASRRFGTDTQYF.

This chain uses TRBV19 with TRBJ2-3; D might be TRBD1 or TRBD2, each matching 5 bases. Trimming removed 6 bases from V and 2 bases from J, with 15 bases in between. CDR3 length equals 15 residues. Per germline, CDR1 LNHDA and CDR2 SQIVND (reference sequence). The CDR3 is CASSTRGPPTDTQYF. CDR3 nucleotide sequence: TGTGCCAGTAGCACGAGGGGTCCACCCACAGATACGCAGTATTTT.

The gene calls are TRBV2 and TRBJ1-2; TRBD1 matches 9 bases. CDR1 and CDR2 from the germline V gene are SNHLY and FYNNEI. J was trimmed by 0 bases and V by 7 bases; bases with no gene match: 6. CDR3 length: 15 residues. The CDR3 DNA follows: TGTGCCAGCATCAGGACAGGGGTGACTAACTATGGCTACACCTTC. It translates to CASIRTGVTNYGYTF. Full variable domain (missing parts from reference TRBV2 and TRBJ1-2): EPEVTQTPSHQVTQMGQEVILRCVPISNHLYFYWYRQILGQKVEFLVSFYNNEISEKSEIFDDQFSVERPDGSNFTLKIRSTKLEDSAMYFCASIRTGVTNYGYTFGSGTRLTVV.

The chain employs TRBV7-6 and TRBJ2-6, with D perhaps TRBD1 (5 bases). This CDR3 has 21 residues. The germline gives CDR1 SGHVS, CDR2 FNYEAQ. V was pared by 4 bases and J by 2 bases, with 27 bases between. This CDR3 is CASSSSGRARAPFAGANVLTF. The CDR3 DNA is TGTGCCAGCAGCTCCTCAGGACGGGCCAGGGCTCCTTTCGCTGGGGCCAACGTCCTGACTTTC.

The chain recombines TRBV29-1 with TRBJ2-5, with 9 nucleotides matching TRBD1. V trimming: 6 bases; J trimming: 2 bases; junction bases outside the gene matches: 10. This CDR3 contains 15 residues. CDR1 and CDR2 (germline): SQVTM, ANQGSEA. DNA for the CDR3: TGCAGCGTGACCAGACAGGGGGTGACACAAGAGACCCAGTACTTC. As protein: CSVTRQGVTQETQYF.

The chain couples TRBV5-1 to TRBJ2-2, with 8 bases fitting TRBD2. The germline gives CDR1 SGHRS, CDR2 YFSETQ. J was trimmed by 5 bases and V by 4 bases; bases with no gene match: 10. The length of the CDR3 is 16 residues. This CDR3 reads CASSPISGRGTGELFF. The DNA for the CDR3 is TGCGCCAGCAGCCCAATCAGCGGGAGAGGGACCGGGGAGCTGTTTTTT.

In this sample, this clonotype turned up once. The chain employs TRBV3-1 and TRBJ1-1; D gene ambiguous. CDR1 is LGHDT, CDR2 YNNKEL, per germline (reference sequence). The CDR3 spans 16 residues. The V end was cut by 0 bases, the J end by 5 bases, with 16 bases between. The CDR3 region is CASSQEMRWGWTEAFF. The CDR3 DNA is TGTGCCAGCAGCCAAGAGATGCGGTGGGGTTGGACTGAAGCTTTCTTT.

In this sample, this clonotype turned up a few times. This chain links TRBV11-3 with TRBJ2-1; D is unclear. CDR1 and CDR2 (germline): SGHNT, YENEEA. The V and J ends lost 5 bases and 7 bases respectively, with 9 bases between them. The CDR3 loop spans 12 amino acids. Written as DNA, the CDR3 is TGTGCCAGCAGCCACGGGCAGAATGAGCAGTTCTTC. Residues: CASSHGQNEQFF.

CDR3 residues: CASSRPGKNTGELFF. DNA of the CDR3: TGCGCCAGCAGCCGGCCAGGGAAAAACACCGGGGAGCTGTTTTTT. The chain combines TRBV5-1 with TRBJ2-2; a weak D match, TRBD1 (5 bases). Trimming left V 4 bases short and J 2 bases short, with 12 bases between. Per the germline V gene, CDR1 is SGHRS and CDR2 is YFSETQ. This CDR3 contains 15 residues.

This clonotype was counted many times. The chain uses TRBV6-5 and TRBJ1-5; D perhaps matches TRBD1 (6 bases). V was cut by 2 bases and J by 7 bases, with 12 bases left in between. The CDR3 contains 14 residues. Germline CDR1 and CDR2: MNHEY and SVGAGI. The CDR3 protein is CASSYRDNWQPQHF. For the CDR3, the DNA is TGTGCCAGCAGTTACCGGGACAATTGGCAGCCCCAGCATTTT.